The clone carrying this TCR beta chain was recorded at least ten times. Its antigen is undetermined. This beta chain appears as a stray read in a library generated for alpha chains; its size is not informative. Looked up from germline, CDR1 is SGHRS and CDR2 is YFSETQ. The CDR3 has 16 amino acids. Trimming at V came to 2 bases and at J to 8 bases, leaving 9 bases not matched to a gene. The data originate from a study of spatial heterogeneity in lung cancer. On the study more broadly: Within raw reads, each unique TCR and UMI combination appeared on average more than ten times.

Study-wide points: Expanded intratumoral alpha and beta TCR counts tracked tumor mutation counts. Nonsynonymous mutations, ubiquitous and regional, were tracked respectively by counts of ubiquitous and regional expanded TCRs.

As for time point: sample taken at primary tumor resection. Donation came from over 60 patients with untreated early-stage non-small cell lung cancer. TCRdb itself ran the 5' RACE reads through MiXCR, one entry per CDR3 protein. The sample lists 7,800 or so distinct CDR3 sequences; about 7.7% were seen once. This sequence originates from a male donor with early-stage non-small cell lung cancer. This sample comprised lung tumor tissue, obtained at surgery. This chain uses TRBV5-1 with TRBJ2-1; TRBD2 matches at 11 bases. This chain's CDR3 is CASSFGLSGRDHEQFF. The CDR3 DNA reads TGCGCCAGCAGCTTTGGCCTTAGCGGGAGGGACCATGAGCAGTTCTTC. Together with reference TRBV5-1 and TRBJ2-1, the CDR3 gives the full variable domain: KAGVTQTPRYLIKTRGQQVTLSCSPISGHRSVSWYQQTPGQGLQFLFEYFSETQRNKGNFPGRFSGRQFSNSRSEMNVSTLELGDSALYLCASSFGLSGRDHEQFFGPGTRLTVL.